The rows below give T cell receptor beta chains drawn from one sample of a study of identical twins. TCRdb reprocessed the 5' RACE reads via MiXCR and lists one record per CDR3 protein. Counted here are some 710,000 distinct CDR3 sequences, 5.5% to 7.5% occurring once; the ten biggest clones make up approximately 2%. Sequenced input: naive T cells sorted from blood. The receptors shown here come from a young man in good health. Both conserved end residues are part of each CDR3. A D gene is named only where the DNA matches it firmly. Size is stated for part of the rows, as once, few or many counts, or as a class when the clone is expanded.

clone size,J gene,D gene,V gene,CDR3 protein,CDR3 DNA
many,TRBJ2-7,TRBD2,TRBV5-6,CASSWAREAQYF,TGTGCCAGCAGCTGGGCCCGGGAGGCGCAATACTTC
many,TRBJ2-1,NA,TRBV11-2,CASSLAFRRVHEQFF,TGTGCCAGCAGCTTAGCGTTTAGAAGGGTCCATGAGCAGTTCTTC
few,TRBJ1-1,TRBD1,TRBV5-1,CASSFQGAEAFF,TGCGCCAGCAGCTTTCAGGGGGCCGAAGCTTTCTTT
NA,TRBJ1-2,NA,TRBV6-1,CASISTGNYGYTF,TGTGCCAGCATATCGACAGGAAACTATGGCTACACCTTC
once,TRBJ2-7,NA,TRBV2,CASTAEQGSVSEQYF,TGTGCCAGCACGGCAGAACAGGGCAGCGTCTCCGAGCAGTACTTC
few,TRBJ1-5,NA,TRBV6-1,CASSERGGGDQPQHF,TGTGCCAGCAGTGAGCGGGGAGGGGGTGATCAGCCCCAGCATTTT
NA,TRBJ2-4,NA,TRBV6-1,CASRGSTVQAKNIQYF,TGTGCCAGCAGGGGATCTACGGTCCAAGCCAAAAACATTCAGTACTTC
few,TRBJ2-5,NA,TRBV19,CASSRGAAETQYF,TGTGCCAGTAGTCGGGGGGCCGCGGAGACCCAGTACTTC
NA,TRBJ1-2,TRBD1,TRBV3-1,CASSQDPGTGGSYTF,TGTGCCAGCAGCCAGGATCCCGGGACAGGGGGTAGCTACACCTTC
NA,TRBJ1-4,TRBD1,TRBV5-1,CASSFGQDQMEKLFF,TGCGCCAGCAGCTTCGGACAGGACCAGATGGAAAAACTGTTTTTT
many,TRBJ2-1,TRBD2,TRBV4-3,CASSQGTSAYNEQFF,TGCGCCAGCAGCCAAGGGACTAGCGCCTACAATGAGCAGTTCTTC
NA,TRBJ2-7,TRBD1,TRBV4-2,CASSPNRDRAYEQYF,TGTGCCAGCAGCCCCAACCGGGACAGGGCCTACGAGCAGTACTTC
many,TRBJ2-1,NA,TRBV29-1,CSVEVAGPRRNEQFF,TGCAGCGTTGAAGTTGCGGGACCCCGTCGGAATGAGCAGTTCTTC
few,TRBJ2-7,NA,TRBV20-1,CSARTGPTIETPSPVSYEQYF,TGCAGTGCTAGGACAGGACCGACGATAGAAACTCCCTCCCCAGTCTCCTACGAGCAGTACTTC
many,TRBJ2-1,TRBD1,TRBV5-1,CASRPSDRAYEQFF,TGCGCCAGCCGCCCCTCCGACAGGGCCTATGAGCAGTTCTTC
many,TRBJ1-5,TRBD1,TRBV20-1,CSAPQGAPNQPQHF,TGCAGTGCTCCACAGGGGGCACCTAATCAGCCCCAGCATTTT
few,TRBJ2-2,NA,TRBV30,CAWSVSGIGELFF,TGTGCCTGGAGTGTGTCAGGGATCGGGGAGCTGTTTTTT
NA,TRBJ2-3,NA,TRBV6-5,CASSYQGGITDTQYF,TGTGCCAGCAGTTACCAGGGAGGAATAACAGATACGCAGTATTTT
NA,TRBJ2-3,TRBD2,TRBV4-3,CASSQDRSGVTDTQYF,TGCGCCAGCAGCCAAGATCGAAGCGGGGTCACAGATACGCAGTATTTT
NA,TRBJ2-2,NA,TRBV7-2,CASSFGLENTGELFF,TGTGCCAGCAGCTTCGGACTGGAGAACACCGGGGAGCTGTTTTTT
many,TRBJ2-1,NA,TRBV12-3/TRBV12-4,CASRLGSNEQFF,TGTGCCAGCAGGCTAGGCTCCAATGAGCAGTTCTTC
many,TRBJ2-6,NA,TRBV27,CATSQGVSGANVLTF,TGTGCCACTTCACAAGGGGTCTCTGGGGCCAACGTCCTGACTTTC
few,TRBJ1-6,NA,TRBV12-3/TRBV12-4,CASSPTLRTPVDF,TGTGCCAGCAGTCCTACCTTACGGACACCCGTCGACTTT
NA,TRBJ2-7,NA,TRBV15,CATSQLRDISYYEQYF,TGTGCCACCAGCCAACTCCGGGACATATCGTACTACGAGCAGTACTTC
many,TRBJ2-1,NA,TRBV28,CASSRPSAQYNEQFF,TGTGCCAGCAGTCGCCCTAGTGCGCAATACAATGAGCAGTTCTTC
few,TRBJ2-1,NA,TRBV14,CASSQLSVASAYNEQFF,TGTGCCAGCAGCCAATTATCAGTAGCTAGCGCTTACAATGAGCAGTTCTTC
many,TRBJ2-7,TRBD1,TRBV9,CASSVGRGRDEQYF,TGTGCCAGCAGCGTAGGCAGGGGGCGCGACGAGCAGTACTTC
few,TRBJ2-3,NA,TRBV4-2,CASSQGGSSDTQYF,TGTGCCAGCAGCCAAGGGGGATCATCAGATACGCAGTATTTT
many,TRBJ2-1,TRBD1,TRBV25-1,CASSEPGQYNEQFF,TGTGCCAGCAGTGAACCGGGACAGTACAATGAGCAGTTCTTC
few,TRBJ2-7,TRBD2,TRBV5-8,CASQLAGGYEQYF,TGTGCCAGTCAGCTCGCGGGGGGCTACGAGCAGTACTTC
NA,TRBJ2-3,TRBD2,TRBV9,CASSVAPSGRAQDTQYF,TGTGCCAGCAGCGTAGCTCCCAGCGGGAGGGCCCAAGATACGCAGTATTTT
many,TRBJ2-7,TRBD2,TRBV29-1,CSVKWIPGLAGETNEQYF,TGCAGCGTTAAGTGGATTCCGGGACTAGCGGGAGAAACAAACGAGCAGTACTTC
few,TRBJ2-7,NA,TRBV7-9,CASSLSGLYEQYF,TGTGCCAGCAGCTTATCTGGTTTATACGAGCAGTACTTC
NA,TRBJ1-3,NA,TRBV19,CASSMAGRGAPGNTIYF,TGTGCCAGTAGTATGGCAGGACGGGGAGCGCCGGGAAACACCATATATTTT
few,TRBJ2-4,NA,TRBV12-3/TRBV12-4,CASSFRDVKNIQYF,TGTGCCAGCAGTTTCCGGGATGTAAAAAACATTCAGTACTTC
many,TRBJ1-1,NA,TRBV29-1,CSVANQFTDRPAFF,TGCAGCGTAGCAAACCAATTCACCGACAGGCCCGCTTTCTTT
NA,TRBJ2-5,TRBD1,TRBV11-2,CASSFVGTGVETQYF,TGTGCCAGCAGCTTCGTCGGGACAGGGGTCGAGACCCAGTACTTC
NA,TRBJ2-4,TRBD2,TRBV20-1,CSARGVLAVVQYF,TGCAGTGCTAGAGGGGTACTAGCGGTCGTTCAGTACTTC
many,TRBJ1-1,NA,TRBV4-3,CASSPKLQMYTEAFF,TGCGCCAGCAGCCCCAAGTTACAGATGTACACTGAAGCTTTCTTT